Below are 20 T cell receptor beta chains sequenced from a single sample in a study of OX40 agonist ivuxolimab in advanced cancers. Sequenced by immunoSEQ multiplex PCR; TCRdb stores in-frame clones only, minus some. The sample shows 70,000 to 75,000 clones, roughly 86% of them seen only once. The sequenced sample was CD4+ or CD8+ T cells sorted from blood, obtained in a trial of the OX40 agonist ivuxolimab. These TCRs come from an adult with an advanced solid tumor such as melanoma, head and neck, liver or kidney cancer.

The chain combines TRBV29-1 with TRBJ1-4; D might be TRBD1 (5 bases). Germline V gene lookup returns CDR1 SQVTM and CDR2 ANQGSEA. This CDR3 region has 14 residues. V lost 4 bases and J lost 4, with 13 bases in between. The CDR3 loop reads CSVGWGMGNEKLFF. The DNA of the CDR3 is TGCAGCGTTGGATGGGGGATGGGTAATGAAAAACTGTTTTTT. Using reference TRBV29-1 and TRBJ1-4 for the parts outside the CDR3, the full variable domain is SAVISQKPSRDICQRGTSLTIQCQVDSQVTMMFWYRQQPGQSLTLIATANQGSEATYESGFVIDKFPISRPNLTFSTLTVSNMSPEDSSIYLCSVGWGMGNEKLFFGSGTQLSVL.

CDR3 in amino acids: CASSQGSGAGGGNEQFF. In DNA, the CDR3 is TGCGCCAGCAGCCAAGGGTCCGGAGCGGGAGGAGGAAATGAGCAGTTCTTC. V and J are TRBV4-1 and TRBJ2-1; 9 nucleotides agree with TRBD2. This CDR3 contains 17 residues. Germline V gene sequence: CDR1 MGHRA, CDR2 YSYEKL. The ends lost 1 base at V and 7 bases at J; junction bases unmatched: 11.

The chain links TRBV9 to TRBJ1-2; TRBD1 might be the D (5 bases). CDR3 length: 13 residues. In germline, CDR1 is SGDLS, CDR2 YYNGEE. Trimming left V 4 bases short and J 8 bases short, with 15 bases between. DNA for the CDR3: TGTGCCAGCAGCTCCCAGATGGGGGAGGGCTACACCTTC. This codes for CASSSQMGEGYTF.

The chain employs TRBV4-2 and TRBJ2-2, with 11 bases matching TRBD1. With 3 bases clipped from V and 5 bases from J, the junction kept 5 bases outside the gene matches. CDR1 is LGHNA, CDR2 YNFKEQ, per germline. The CDR3 is made up of 16 amino acids. Written as DNA, the CDR3 is TGTGCCAGCAGCCAGCGGACAGGGGGCCGTACCGGGGAGCTGTTTTTT. This translates into CASSQRTGGRTGELFF.

The chain carries TRBV19 and TRBJ1-2, with a weak D call TRBD1 (6 bases). This CDR3 contains 15 residues. V was shortened by 3 bases and J by 2 bases, with 13 bases between the two germline ends. Germline values: CDR1 LNHDA, CDR2 SQIVND (reference sequence). CDR3 nucleotides: TGTGCCAGTAGTATTGGACAGCGCTTGAACTATGGCTACACCTTC. It encodes CASSIGQRLNYGYTF.

V gene TRBV30 combines with J gene TRBJ2-1, with TRBD2 matching 11 bases. Germline CDR1 GTSNPN, CDR2 SVGIG (reference sequence). The CDR3 runs 16 residues. With 3 bases clipped from V and 3 bases from J, the junction kept 7 bases outside the gene matches. CDR3 coding DNA: TGTGCCTGGAGGGCGACTAGCGGGAATATCTACAATGAGCAGTTCTTC. Translation gives CAWRATSGNIYNEQFF.

The DNA of the CDR3 is TGTGCCAGCAGCGTTCGACAGAGACCCTACGAGCAGTACTTC. Translation: CASSVRQRPYEQYF. This chain links TRBV7-6 with TRBJ2-7; a weak D match, TRBD1 (5 bases). Trimming shortened V by 5 bases and J by 2 bases, and 13 bases separated the two germline ends. This CDR3 is 14 amino acids long. Germline CDR1 is SGHVS and CDR2 is FNYEAQ. Using reference TRBV7-6 and TRBJ2-7 for the parts outside the CDR3, the full variable domain is GAGVSQSPRYKVTKRGQDVALRCDPISGHVSLYWYRQALGQGPEFLTYFNYEAQQDKSGLPNDRFSAERPEGSISTLTIQRTEQRDSAMYRCASSVRQRPYEQYFGPGTRLTVT.

This chain joins TRBV4-2 and TRBJ1-4; 7 bases fit TRBD1. In germline, CDR1 is LGHNA, CDR2 YNFKEQ. This CDR3 contains 14 residues. Germline trimming cut 4 bases from V and 5 bases from J; bases unmatched to any gene: 4. The CDR3 reads CASSPGTANEKLFF. As DNA, the CDR3 is TGTGCCAGCAGCCCCGGGACAGCAAATGAAAAACTGTTTTTT.

This sequence joins TRBV6-6 and TRBJ2-3; 8 bases are a match to TRBD1. Germline V gene lookup returns CDR1 MNHNY and CDR2 SVGAGI (reference sequence). CDR3 size: 14 residues. Unmatched junction bases numbered 6, after V lost 8 bases and J lost 2 bases. The CDR3 reads CASVRDRLTDTQYF. Written as DNA, the CDR3 is TGTGCCAGCGTCCGGGACAGGCTCACAGATACGCAGTATTTT.

The gene calls are TRBV7-9 and TRBJ2-2; D gene unclear. CDR3 length equals 15 residues. The germline CDR1 and CDR2 sequences are SEHNR and FQNEAQ (reference sequence). The V gene lost 2 bases and the J gene lost 2 bases, with 9 bases spanning the gap. CDR3 nucleotide sequence: TGTGCCAGCAGCTTACCTAGTTTTAACACCGGGGAGCTGTTTTTT. It is translated as CASSLPSFNTGELFF.

This clone was counted ten times or more. The gene calls are TRBV6-1 and TRBJ1-1, with D possibly TRBD1 on 5 matching bases. Germline V gene lookup returns CDR1 MNHNS and CDR2 SASEGT. CDR3 length: 14 amino acids. V lost 2 bases, J lost 1 base, and 8 bases lay in between. Written as DNA, the CDR3 is TGTGCCAGCAGTGAAAGGACACAGAACACTGAAGCTTTCTTT. The encoded protein is CASSERTQNTEAFF.

The chain links TRBV7-8 to TRBJ1-1; D unresolved. V gave up 1 base and J gave up 0 bases, with 9 bases separating them. Germline V gene data show CDR1 as SGHVS and CDR2 as FQNEAQ. The CDR3 is made up of 15 amino acids. CDR3 region: CASSLVARLNTEAFF. DNA of the CDR3: TGTGCCAGCAGCTTAGTGGCCAGATTGAACACTGAAGCTTTCTTT.

This chain uses TRBV7-2 with TRBJ2-5; 12 bases align to TRBD2. With 5 bases clipped from V and 3 bases from J, the junction kept 7 bases outside the gene matches. The CDR3 loop spans 16 amino acids. Germline V gene sequence: CDR1 SGHTA, CDR2 FQGNSA. The CDR3 spells CASSDTSGRRKETQYF. In nucleotides, the CDR3 is TGTGCCAGCAGCGATACTAGCGGGAGGCGAAAAGAGACCCAGTACTTC.

J is TRBJ2-7 and V is TRBV30; a weak D match, TRBD2 (6 bases). Trimming left V 2 bases short and J 4 bases short, with 15 bases between. Germline V CDR1 and CDR2: GTSNPN, SVGIG (reference sequence). The CDR3 contains 14 residues. CDR3 amino acids: CAWSPRLGSYEQYF. CDR3 DNA: TGTGCCTGGAGTCCCCGACTAGGCTCATACGAGCAGTACTTC.

The V call is TRBV27, the J call TRBJ1-2; possible D gene TRBD1, 5 bases. The CDR3 has 14 residues. Germline V CDR1 and CDR2: MNHEY, SMNVEV (reference sequence). Trimming took 5 bases from V and 0 from J, leaving 10 bases between them. DNA for the CDR3: TGTGCCAGCAGTACGACAGTTACTAACTATGGCTACACCTTC. Translating it yields CASSTTVTNYGYTF.

The genes are TRBV5-1 and TRBJ1-1; D may be TRBD1 (5 bases). Looked up from germline, CDR1 is SGHRS and CDR2 is YFSETQ. This CDR3 comprises 13 residues. With 6 bases removed from V and 1 base from J, the gap between germline ends came to 10 bases. CDR3 nucleotide sequence: TGCGCCAGCACCGACACAGGGAACACTGAAGCTTTCTTT. This translates into CASTDTGNTEAFF.

The CDR3 is CASSIRRAANYGYTF. CDR3 coding DNA: TGTGCCAGTAGTATCAGGAGGGCTGCTAACTATGGCTACACCTTC. This rearrangement joins TRBV19 to TRBJ1-2; D is unclear. Germline V lookup: CDR1 LNHDA, CDR2 SQIVND (reference sequence). The CDR3 totals 15 residues. Trimming took 3 bases from V and 0 from J, leaving 11 bases between them.

The gene calls are TRBV10-3 and TRBJ2-5; D is possibly TRBD2 (5 bases). The CDR3 loop spans 14 amino acids. Germline V gene lookup returns CDR1 ENHRY and CDR2 SYGVKD. V was pared by 2 bases and J by 2 bases, with 9 bases between. The CDR3 DNA follows: TGTGCCATCAGTGAGGGAGGAGTACAAGAGACCCAGTACTTC. It specifies CAISEGGVQETQYF.

The V and J genes are TRBV18 and TRBJ1-1, with a weak D call TRBD1 (6 bases). Trimming cost V 6 bases and J 1 base, with 12 bases left between them. The CDR3 is made up of 14 amino acids. Germline V lookup: CDR1 KGHSH, CDR2 LQKENI. Here the CDR3 DNA reads TGTGCCAGCTCCCAACAGGACAGGAACACTGAAGCTTTCTTT. Protein: CASSQQDRNTEAFF.

The chain joins TRBV7-8 to TRBJ2-5; TRBD1 matches 7 bases. TRBJ2-7 explains the end of the DNA better; the J call may be wrong. Germline V gene sequence: CDR1 SGHVS, CDR2 FQNEAQ. This CDR3 has 15 amino acids. DNA of the CDR3: TGTGCCAGCAGCCCCTTGGTCGGGACAGCCTACGAGCAGTACTTC. It is translated as CASSPLVGTAYEQYF.